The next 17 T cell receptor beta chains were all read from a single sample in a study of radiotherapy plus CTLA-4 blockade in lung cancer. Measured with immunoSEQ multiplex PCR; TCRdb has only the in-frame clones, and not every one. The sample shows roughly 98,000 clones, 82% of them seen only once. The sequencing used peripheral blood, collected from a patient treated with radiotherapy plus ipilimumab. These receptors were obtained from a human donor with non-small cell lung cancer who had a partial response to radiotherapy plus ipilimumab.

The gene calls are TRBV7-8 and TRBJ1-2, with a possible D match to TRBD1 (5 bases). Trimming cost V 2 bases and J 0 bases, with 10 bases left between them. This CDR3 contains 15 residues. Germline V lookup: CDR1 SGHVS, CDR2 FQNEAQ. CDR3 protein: CASSLLNRPNYGYTF. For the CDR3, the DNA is TGTGCCAGCAGCTTACTGAACAGGCCTAACTATGGCTACACCTTC.

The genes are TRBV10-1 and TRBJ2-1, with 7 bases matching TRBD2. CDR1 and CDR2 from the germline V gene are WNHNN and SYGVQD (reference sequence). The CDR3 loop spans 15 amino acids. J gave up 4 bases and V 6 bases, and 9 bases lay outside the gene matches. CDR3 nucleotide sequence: TGCGCCAGCAGCCCACAAGCGGGGACGTACAATGAGCAGTTCTTC. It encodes CASSPQAGTYNEQFF.

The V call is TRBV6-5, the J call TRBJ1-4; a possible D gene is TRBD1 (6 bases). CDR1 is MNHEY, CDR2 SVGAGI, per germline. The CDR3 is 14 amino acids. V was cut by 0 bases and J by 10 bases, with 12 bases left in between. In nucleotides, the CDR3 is TGTGCCAGCAGTTACTCGACACAGGGATTAAAACTGTTTTTT. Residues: CASSYSTQGLKLFF.

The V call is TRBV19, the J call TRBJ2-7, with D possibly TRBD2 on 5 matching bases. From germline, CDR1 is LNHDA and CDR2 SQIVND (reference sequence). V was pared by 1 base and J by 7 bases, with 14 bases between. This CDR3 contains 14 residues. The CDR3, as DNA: TGTGCCAGTAGTATAGTTGGGTCCTCGGGGGAGCAGTACTTC. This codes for CASSIVGSSGEQYF.

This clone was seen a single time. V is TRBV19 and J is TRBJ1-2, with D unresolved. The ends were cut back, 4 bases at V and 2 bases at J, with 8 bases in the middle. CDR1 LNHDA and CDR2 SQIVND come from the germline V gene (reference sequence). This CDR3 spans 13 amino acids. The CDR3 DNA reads TGTGCCAGTAGTACCGTAATAAACTATGGCTACACCTTC. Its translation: CASSTVINYGYTF.

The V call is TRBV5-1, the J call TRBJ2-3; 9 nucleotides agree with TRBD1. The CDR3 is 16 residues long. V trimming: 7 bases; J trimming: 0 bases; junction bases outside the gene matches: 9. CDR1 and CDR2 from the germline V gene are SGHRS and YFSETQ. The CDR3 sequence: CASAEGTGLSTDTQYF. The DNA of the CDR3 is TGCGCCAGCGCTGAGGGGACAGGGTTAAGCACAGATACGCAGTATTTT.

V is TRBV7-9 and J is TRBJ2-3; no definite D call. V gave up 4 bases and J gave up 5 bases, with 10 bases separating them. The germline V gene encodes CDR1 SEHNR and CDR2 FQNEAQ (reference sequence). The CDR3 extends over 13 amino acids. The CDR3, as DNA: TGTGCCAGCAGCTCACTCCTGATAGATACGCAGTATTTT. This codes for CASSSLLIDTQYF.

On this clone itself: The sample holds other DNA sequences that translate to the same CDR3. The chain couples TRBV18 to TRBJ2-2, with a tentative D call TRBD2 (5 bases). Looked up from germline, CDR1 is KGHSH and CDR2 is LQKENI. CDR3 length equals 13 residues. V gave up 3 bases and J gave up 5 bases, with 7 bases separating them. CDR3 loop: CASSPGGTGELFF. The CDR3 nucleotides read TGTGCCAGCTCACCCGGAGGTACCGGGGAGCTGTTTTTT. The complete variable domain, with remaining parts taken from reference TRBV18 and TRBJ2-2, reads NAGVMQNPRHLVRRRGQEARLRCSPMKGHSHVYWYRQLPEEGLKFMVYLQKENIIDESGMPKERFSAEFPKEGPSILRIQQVVRGDSAAYFCASSPGGTGELFFGEGSRLTVL.

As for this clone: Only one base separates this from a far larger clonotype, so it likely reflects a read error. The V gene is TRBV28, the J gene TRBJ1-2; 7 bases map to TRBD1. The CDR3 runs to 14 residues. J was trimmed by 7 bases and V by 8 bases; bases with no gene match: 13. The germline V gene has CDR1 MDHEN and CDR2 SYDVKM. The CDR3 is CASCHGRGDSGYTF. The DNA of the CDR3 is TGTGCCAGCTGTCACGGCAGGGGGGATTCTGGCTACACCTTC.

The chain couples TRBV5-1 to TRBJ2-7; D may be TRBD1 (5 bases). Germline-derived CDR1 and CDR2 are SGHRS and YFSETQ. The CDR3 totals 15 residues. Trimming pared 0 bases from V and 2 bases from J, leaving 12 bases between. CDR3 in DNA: TGCGCCAGCAGCTTGGGACAGTCCGCGACCTACGAGCAGTACTTC. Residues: CASSLGQSATYEQYF.

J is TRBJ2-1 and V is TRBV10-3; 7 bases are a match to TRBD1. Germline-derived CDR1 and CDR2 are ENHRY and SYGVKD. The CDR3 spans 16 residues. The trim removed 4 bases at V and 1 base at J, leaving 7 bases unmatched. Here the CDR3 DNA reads TGTGCCATCAGTGCGCACGGACAGGAGTCCTACAATGAGCAGTTCTTC. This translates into CAISAHGQESYNEQFF.

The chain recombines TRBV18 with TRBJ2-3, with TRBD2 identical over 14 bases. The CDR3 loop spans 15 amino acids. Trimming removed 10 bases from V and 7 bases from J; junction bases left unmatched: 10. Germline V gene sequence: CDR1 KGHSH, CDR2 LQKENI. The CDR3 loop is CATNQGLAGGNTQYF. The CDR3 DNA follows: TGTGCCACCAACCAAGGACTAGCGGGAGGCAATACGCAGTATTTT.

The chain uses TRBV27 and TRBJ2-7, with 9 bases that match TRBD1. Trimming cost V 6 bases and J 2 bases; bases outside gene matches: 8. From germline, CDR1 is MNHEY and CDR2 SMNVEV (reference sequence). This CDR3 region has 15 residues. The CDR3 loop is CASSWDRAPAYEQYF. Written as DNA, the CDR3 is TGTGCCAGCAGCTGGGACAGGGCCCCGGCCTACGAGCAGTACTTC.

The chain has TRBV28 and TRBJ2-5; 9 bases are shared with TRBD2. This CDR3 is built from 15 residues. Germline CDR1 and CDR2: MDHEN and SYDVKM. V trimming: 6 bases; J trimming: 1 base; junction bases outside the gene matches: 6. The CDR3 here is CASSSPAGGQETQYF. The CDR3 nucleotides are TGTGCCAGCAGCTCCCCAGCGGGGGGCCAAGAGACCCAGTACTTC. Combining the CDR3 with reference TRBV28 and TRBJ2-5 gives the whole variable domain DVKVTQSSRYLVKRTGEKVFLECVQDMDHENMFWYRQDPGLGLRLIYFSYDVKMKEKGDIPEGYSVSREKKERFSLILESASTNQTSMYLCASSSPAGGQETQYFGPGTRLLVL.

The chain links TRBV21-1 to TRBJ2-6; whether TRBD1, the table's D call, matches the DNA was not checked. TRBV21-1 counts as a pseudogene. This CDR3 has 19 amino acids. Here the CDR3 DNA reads TGTGCCAGCAGCGACCGGGACAGGCCAGGGAGCTCTGGGGCCAACGTCCTGACTTTC. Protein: CASSDRDRPGSSGANVLTF.

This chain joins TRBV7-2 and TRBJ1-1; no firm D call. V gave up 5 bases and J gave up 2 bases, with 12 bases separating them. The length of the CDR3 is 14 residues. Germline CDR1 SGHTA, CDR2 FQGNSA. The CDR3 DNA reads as TGTGCCAGCAGCCTAAGTAGCACTAACACTGAAGCTTTCTTT. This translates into CASSLSSTNTEAFF. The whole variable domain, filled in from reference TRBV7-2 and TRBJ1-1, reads GAGVSQSPSNKVTEKGKDVELRCDPISGHTALYWYRQSLGQGLEFLIYFQGNSAPDKSGLPSDRFSAERTGGSVSTLTIQRTQQEDSAVYLCASSLSSTNTEAFFGQGTRLTVV.

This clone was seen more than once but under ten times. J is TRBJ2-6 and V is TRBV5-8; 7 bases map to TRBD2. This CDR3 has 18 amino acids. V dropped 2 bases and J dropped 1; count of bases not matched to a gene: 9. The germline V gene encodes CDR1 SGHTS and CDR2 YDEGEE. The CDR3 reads CASSFGGNPSSGANVLTF. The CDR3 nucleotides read TGTGCCAGCAGCTTCGGGGGGAACCCCAGTTCTGGGGCCAACGTCCTGACTTTC.